Shown below are 30 T cell receptor beta chains from a single sample sequenced in a study of blood T cell repertoires in COVID-19. Assay: immunoSEQ multiplex PCR; the TCRdb copy retains only in-frame clones and omits some. The sample lists 200,000 to 250,000 clones, about 79% occurring once. Specimen: PBMCs or T cells enriched from blood (not recorded which). The origin of the receptors is a woman in her 40s with acute COVID-19.

The chain combines TRBV10-1 with TRBJ2-3; 8 nucleotides align to TRBD2. The length of the CDR3 is 16 residues. Germline CDR1 and CDR2: WNHNN and SYGVQD (reference sequence). Trimming took 4 bases from V and 1 from J; bases not matched to a gene: 7. The CDR3 coding sequence is TGCGCCAGCAGTGGCGCAGCGGGGGCAGGCACAGATACGCAGTATTTT. Translation: CASSGAAGAGTDTQYF.

CDR3 bases: TGTGCCAGCAGTCACAGGGGACTCACTGGAAACACCATATATTTT. It specifies CASSHRGLTGNTIYF. The chain recombines TRBV7-8 with TRBJ1-3; 7 bases line up with TRBD1. Germline V lookup: CDR1 SGHVS, CDR2 FQNEAQ. The V gene end was trimmed by 6 bases and the J gene end by 2 bases; junction bases not matched to a gene: 7. This CDR3 is 15 amino acids long.

The gene calls are TRBV18 and TRBJ1-1; possible D gene TRBD1, 5 bases. Germline assignment: CDR1 KGHSH and CDR2 LQKENI. The length of the CDR3 is 14 residues. V was pared by 2 bases and J by 4 bases, with 11 bases between. Written as DNA, the CDR3 is TGTGCCAGCTCACCAGGCAGGGCGGTCACTGAAGCTTTCTTT. It codes for CASSPGRAVTEAFF.

This chain links TRBV6-2 or TRBV6-3 with TRBJ1-2; 8 bases map to TRBD1. The CDR3 runs to 16 residues. The V gene end was trimmed by 2 bases and the J gene end by 4 bases; junction bases not matched to a gene: 9. The germline V gene has CDR1 MNHEY and CDR2 SVGEGT. CDR3 region: CASSYPRAGGVYGYTF. As DNA, the CDR3 is TGTGCCAGCAGTTACCCTCGGGCAGGGGGCGTCTATGGCTACACCTTC.

This clone was counted once. The chain links TRBV7-9 to TRBJ2-3, with D perhaps matching TRBD2 (6 bases). CDR1 and CDR2 from the germline V gene are SEHNR and FQNEAQ (reference sequence). The CDR3 covers 13 residues. The germline V and J ends were trimmed by 5 bases and 4 bases, with 10 bases remaining between them. CDR3: CASSPREADTQYF. As DNA, the CDR3 is TGTGCCAGCAGCCCCAGGGAGGCAGATACGCAGTATTTT.

This clone occurred a few times. The rearrangement uses TRBV3-1 (or the pseudogene TRBV3-2) and TRBJ1-6, with D unresolved. V gave up 4 bases and J gave up 9 bases, with 7 bases separating them. This CDR3 region has 12 residues. CDR1 LGHDT and CDR2 YNNKEL come from the germline V gene (reference sequence). The CDR3 bases are TGTGCCAGCAGCCCGCCAGGTTCACCCCTCCACTTT. Protein sequence: CASSPPGSPLHF.

J is TRBJ1-3 and V is TRBV7-6; D is perhaps TRBD1 (6 bases). The CDR3 is 17 residues long. Germline V CDR1 and CDR2: SGHVS, FNYEAQ. The ends were cut back, 1 base at V and 0 bases at J, with 13 bases in the middle. CDR3 residues: CASSLGGQPHSGNTIYF. For the CDR3, the DNA is TGTGCCAGCAGCTTAGGGGGACAACCTCACTCTGGAAACACCATATATTTT.

J is TRBJ1-3 and V is TRBV29-1, with D unresolved. V was trimmed by 6 bases and J by 4 bases, leaving 10 bases between them. CDR3 length: 12 amino acids. Germline-derived CDR1 and CDR2 are SQVTM and ANQGSEA. The chain's CDR3 is CSVESGGNTIYF. The CDR3 bases are TGCAGCGTGGAATCGGGGGGAAACACCATATATTTT.

In nucleotides, the CDR3 is TGTGCCAGCAGCTTCAGAGGTACCCCTCTCACAGATACGCAGTATTTT. This translates into CASSFRGTPLTDTQYF. The chain has TRBV7-2 and TRBJ2-3; D unresolved. CDR3 size: 16 residues. Deletions cut 3 bases from V and 2 bases from J, with 15 bases between. Germline V gene data show CDR1 as SGHTA and CDR2 as FQGNSA.

The rearrangement links TRBV18 to TRBJ2-1; tentatively, D is TRBD2 (6 bases). The CDR3 extends over 14 amino acids. Germline lookup yields CDR1 KGHSH and CDR2 LQKENI. V was shortened by 1 base and J by 10 bases, with 14 bases between the two germline ends. The CDR3 sequence is CASSPQASDGEQFF. The DNA of the CDR3 is TGTGCCAGCTCACCACAGGCTAGCGACGGAGAGCAGTTCTTC.

This clone has a single count. The genes are TRBV28 and TRBJ2-2; 8 bases line up with TRBD2. V shed 4 bases and J 0 bases; nucleotides not matched to a gene: 1. The CDR3 loop spans 15 amino acids. CDR1 and CDR2 from the germline V gene are MDHEN and SYDVKM. The DNA of the CDR3 is TGTGCCAGCAGTTCGGGACTAGCGAACACCGGGGAGCTGTTTTTT. Translation: CASSSGLANTGELFF.

The chain combines TRBV2 with TRBJ1-1; unclear D gene. V gave up 6 bases and J gave up 6 bases, with 23 bases separating them. CDR3 length equals 16 residues. The germline CDR1 and CDR2 sequences are SNHLY and FYNNEI. CDR3 nucleotide sequence: TGTGCCAGCAGATCGGGCTGGGCGGGGATGATCGCTGAAGCTTTCTTT. It codes for CASRSGWAGMIAEAFF.

This chain uses TRBV20-1 with TRBJ2-5, with D possibly being TRBD1 (5 bases). Trimming shortened V by 4 bases and J by 3 bases, and 9 bases separated the two germline ends. The CDR3 totals 12 residues. Germline CDR1 is DFQATT and CDR2 is SNEGSKA (reference sequence). The CDR3 sequence: CSANDSEETQYF. The CDR3 DNA follows: TGCAGTGCTAATGACAGTGAAGAGACCCAGTACTTC.

V is TRBV5-4 and J is TRBJ1-2; no firm D call. Trimming cost V 5 bases and J 0 bases, with 14 bases left between them. Germline lookup yields CDR1 SGHNT and CDR2 YYREEE (reference sequence). The CDR3 length is 15 residues. This CDR3 is CASSLGLSANYGYTF. CDR3 nucleotides: TGTGCCAGCAGTTTAGGACTCTCCGCTAACTATGGCTACACCTTC.

This clone was recorded only once. This chain joins TRBV6-1 and TRBJ2-7; 9 nucleotides match TRBD2. Looked up from germline, CDR1 is MNHNS and CDR2 is SASEGT. The CDR3 runs to 14 residues. With 2 bases clipped from V and 5 bases from J, the junction kept 4 bases outside the gene matches. CDR3 bases: TGTGCCAGCAGTGAAACTAGCGGGCGCAACGAGCAGTACTTC. Protein sequence: CASSETSGRNEQYF.

This clone has only a few counts. The rearrangement joins TRBV11-2 to TRBJ1-1, with TRBD1 as a possible D gene (6 bases). CDR1 SGHAT and CDR2 FQNNGV come from the germline V gene. The V gene lost 5 bases and the J gene lost 0 bases, with 13 bases spanning the gap. The CDR3 has 15 residues. The CDR3 spells CASSRNRAMNTEAFF. The CDR3 nucleotides are TGTGCCAGCAGCCGAAACAGGGCTATGAACACTGAAGCTTTCTTT.

The chain carries TRBV6-2 or TRBV6-3 and TRBJ1-2; D is undetermined. The V and J ends lost 4 bases and 2 bases respectively, with 8 bases between them. Looked up from germline, CDR1 is MNHEY and CDR2 is SVGEGT. The CDR3 contains 13 residues. This chain's CDR3 is CASSSPPNYGYTF. The CDR3, as DNA: TGTGCCAGCAGTTCCCCCCCAAACTATGGCTACACCTTC.

The V call is TRBV5-1, the J call TRBJ1-2; TRBD1 might be the D (6 bases). The germline gives CDR1 SGHRS, CDR2 YFSETQ. The CDR3 length is 15 residues. V lost 2 bases to trimming and J lost 1 base, with 12 bases between them. CDR3 region: CASSFSIQGNYGYTF. The DNA for the CDR3 is TGCGCCAGCAGCTTCAGCATACAGGGTAACTATGGCTACACCTTC.

The chain couples TRBV30 to TRBJ2-2; 8 nucleotides align to TRBD1. CDR1 GTSNPN and CDR2 SVGIG come from the germline V gene (reference sequence). The length of the CDR3 is 15 residues. Losses at the gene ends were 3 bases for V and 5 bases for J; bases not matched to a gene: 8. This chain's CDR3 is CAWSFGTGPTGELFF. The CDR3 DNA is TGTGCCTGGAGCTTCGGGACAGGTCCGACCGGGGAGCTGTTTTTT.

The chain is built from TRBV4-2 and TRBJ2-3, with D possibly TRBD2 on 6 matching bases. Germline V gives CDR1 LGHNA, CDR2 YNFKEQ. Between the trimmed V and J ends, which lost 4 bases and 2 bases, there was a span of 19 bases. The CDR3 consists of 17 residues. Written as DNA, the CDR3 is TGTGCCAGCAGCCTGAATAGCGGAGGGGACCTCACAGATACGCAGTATTTT. Translation gives CASSLNSGGDLTDTQYF.

V and J are TRBV19 and TRBJ1-1; D might be TRBD1 (5 bases). The V gene's germline CDR1 is LNHDA and CDR2 SQIVND (reference sequence). V dropped 6 bases and J dropped 2 bases, with 22 bases sitting between them. There are 17 residues in the CDR3. The CDR3 protein is CASRPRQTAFLNTEAFF. The CDR3 bases are TGTGCCAGTAGGCCCCGACAGACAGCGTTTCTTAACACTGAAGCTTTCTTT.

J is TRBJ2-1 and V is TRBV5-6; TRBD1 agrees at 7 bases. This CDR3 has 14 residues. J lost 4 bases, V lost 4 bases, and 5 bases had no gene match. Germline-derived CDR1 and CDR2 are SGHDT and YYEEEE. DNA of the CDR3: TGTGCCAGCAGCAGGGACAGAATGTACAATGAGCAGTTCTTC. It translates to CASSRDRMYNEQFF.

This clone is a singleton in its sample. The gene calls are TRBV5-6 and TRBJ1-2, with D perhaps TRBD1 (6 bases). Germline lookup yields CDR1 SGHDT and CDR2 YYEEEE. This CDR3 has 16 amino acids. The V end lost 2 bases, the J end lost 8 bases, and 22 bases lay between the germline ends. CDR3: CASSFSYGGRVGGYTF. The CDR3, as DNA: TGTGCCAGCAGCTTTTCGTACGGGGGGCGGGTAGGAGGCTACACCTTC.

V and J are TRBV6-5 and TRBJ2-5; TRBD1 agrees at 11 bases. V was pared by 6 bases and J by 4 bases, with 4 bases of the junction left unmatched. CDR3 size: 14 residues. CDR1 is MNHEY, CDR2 SVGAGI, per germline. The CDR3 loop reads CASRRTGGRETQYF. As DNA, the CDR3 is TGTGCCAGCAGGAGGACAGGGGGCAGAGAGACCCAGTACTTC.

V usage is TRBV7-2 and J usage is TRBJ1-2; 9 bases line up with TRBD1. Trimming cost V 3 bases and J 4 bases; bases outside gene matches: 9. CDR3 length: 16 amino acids. CDR1 and CDR2 from the germline V gene are SGHTA and FQGNSA. CDR3 in amino acids: CASSLEPGQGIYGYTF. Here the CDR3 DNA reads TGTGCCAGCAGCTTGGAACCGGGACAGGGTATCTATGGCTACACCTTC.

The chain is built from TRBV12-3 or TRBV12-4 and TRBJ1-1; maybe TRBD1 (6 bases). This CDR3 is 12 amino acids long. Trimming removed 6 bases at V and 5 bases at J, with 10 bases between. The CDR3 is CASRGGGTEAFF. The CDR3 DNA follows: TGTGCCAGCAGGGGAGGGGGGACTGAAGCTTTCTTT.

J is TRBJ1-2 and V is TRBV14; 9 bases fit TRBD1. Germline V CDR1 and CDR2: SGHDN, FVKESK. V was clipped by 1 base and J by 8 bases; unmatched bases: 2. This CDR3 region has 13 residues. CDR3 in amino acids: CASSQGQGGGYTF. CDR3 nucleotide sequence: TGTGCCAGCAGCCAAGGACAGGGGGGAGGCTACACCTTC.

This clone was counted between two and nine times. This chain connects TRBV28 to TRBJ1-5; 9 nucleotides align to TRBD1. V shed 6 bases, J shed 6 bases, and the junction held 6 bases outside the gene matches. The germline V gene has CDR1 MDHEN and CDR2 SYDVKM. The CDR3 contains 14 residues. CDR3 sequence (DNA): TGTGCCAGCAGAGAGACAGGGGGAAGTCAGCCCCAGCATTTT. Translation: CASRETGGSQPQHF.

The CDR3, as DNA: TGTGCCAGCAGTCCCGTCTGGACAGCTAACAATGAGCAGTTCTTC. Translating it yields CASSPVWTANNEQFF. V usage is TRBV14 and J usage is TRBJ2-1, with TRBD1 as a possible D gene (6 bases). Germline CDR1 and CDR2: SGHDN and FVKESK. The V end lost 6 bases, the J end lost 5 bases, and 17 bases lay between the germline ends. This CDR3 has 15 amino acids.

V gene TRBV5-1 combines with J gene TRBJ2-5; 8 bases line up with TRBD2. This CDR3 comprises 15 residues. Germline V lookup: CDR1 SGHRS, CDR2 YFSETQ. The ends lost 3 bases at V and 2 bases at J; junction bases unmatched: 6. CDR3 protein: CASSSGGAEQETQYF. The CDR3 DNA follows: TGCGCCAGCAGCTCCGGGGGGGCGGAGCAAGAGACCCAGTACTTC.